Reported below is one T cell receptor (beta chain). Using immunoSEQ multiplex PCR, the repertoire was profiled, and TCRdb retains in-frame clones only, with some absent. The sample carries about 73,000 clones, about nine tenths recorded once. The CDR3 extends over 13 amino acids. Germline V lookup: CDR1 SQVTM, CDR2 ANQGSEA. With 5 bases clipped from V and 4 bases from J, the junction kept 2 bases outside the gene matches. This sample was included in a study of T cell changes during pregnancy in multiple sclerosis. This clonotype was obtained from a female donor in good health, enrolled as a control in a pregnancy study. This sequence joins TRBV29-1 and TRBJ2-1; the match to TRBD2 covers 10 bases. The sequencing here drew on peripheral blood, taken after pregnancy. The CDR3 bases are TGCAGCGTTAAGACTAGCGGGTACAATGAGCAGTTCTTC. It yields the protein CSVKTSGYNEQFF.